This is a list of T cell receptor beta chains from one sample in a study of post-analysis software for immune sequencing data. TCRdb ran MiXCR on the PCR reads and lists one entry per CDR3 protein. The sample gives about 820,000 distinct CDR3 sequences, approximately 57% of which show up once; about 4.8% is in the top ten. The specimen was blood. The receptors derive from a girl aged 5-17 years with multiple sclerosis. CDR3s include the opening cysteine and the closing phenylalanine or tryptophan. D genes are given only for firm matches. Some rows have no size entry. The others give once, few or many, or a class for an expanded clone.

V	J	size	D	CDR3	DNA
TRBV3-1	TRBJ2-1	NA	NA	CASSLVVGGDSGQFF	TGTGCCAGCAGCCTTGTGGTTGGGGGAGACTCAGGGCAGTTCTTC
TRBV7-2	TRBJ1-2	NA	NA	CASSLARESRGYTF	TGTGCCAGCAGCTTAGCTAGAGAAAGTCGAGGCTACACCTTC
TRBV27	TRBJ2-7	NA	TRBD1	CATKDRGGYEQYF	TGTGCCACAAAAGACAGGGGCGGCTACGAGCAGTACTTC
TRBV18	TRBJ2-7	once	TRBD1	CASSPTGQGVSEQYF	TGTGCCAGCTCACCGACTGGACAGGGAGTGAGCGAGCAGTACTTC
TRBV27	TRBJ1-5	NA	NA	CASRALSPSEYQPQHF	TGTGCCAGCAGAGCCCTTTCACCCTCGGAGTATCAGCCCCAGCATTTT
TRBV7-9	TRBJ1-1	few	NA	CASSLDGGANTEAFF	TGTGCCAGCAGCTTAGATGGGGGCGCGAACACTGAAGCTTTCTTT
TRBV3-1	TRBJ2-1	NA	NA	CASSQEPHEPEQFF	TGTGCCAGCAGCCAAGAGCCCCACGAGCCGGAGCAGTTCTTC
TRBV6-5	TRBJ2-3	NA	NA	CASSSSKSGTQYF	TGTGCCAGCAGTTCCTCTAAGTCGGGTACGCAGTATTTT
TRBV27	TRBJ2-3	NA	TRBD2	CASSFGGRYTDTQYF	TGTGCCAGCAGTTTCGGCGGGAGGTACACAGATACGCAGTATTTT
TRBV5-5	TRBJ2-3	NA	TRBD1	CASSSGSQGGTDTQYF	TGTGCCAGCAGCTCGGGAAGCCAGGGGGGCACAGATACGCAGTATTTT
TRBV18	TRBJ1-3	NA	NA	CASSTDRPSGNTIYF	TGTGCCAGCTCAACGGACAGACCCTCTGGAAACACCATATATTTT
TRBV12-3/TRBV12-4	TRBJ2-5	few	NA	CASSPLREQGENPQETQYF	TGTGCCAGCAGTCCCCTCCGGGAGCAGGGGGAAAATCCACAAGAGACCCAGTACTTC
TRBV29-1	TRBJ1-1	NA	NA	CSVEGRGNTEAFF	TGCAGCGTTGAAGGGAGGGGGAACACTGAAGCTTTCTTT
TRBV29-1	TRBJ2-5	NA	TRBD1	CSDPDRQETQYF	TGCAGCGACCCGGACAGGCAAGAGACCCAGTACTTC
TRBV5-1	TRBJ2-1	NA	TRBD1	CASTHGQGANEQFF	TGCGCCAGCACACACGGACAGGGGGCAAATGAGCAGTTCTTC
TRBV4-1	TRBJ1-1	NA	TRBD1	CASSQEGQGGTEAFF	TGCGCCAGCAGCCAAGAGGGACAGGGGGGGACTGAAGCTTTCTTT
TRBV6-5	TRBJ2-1	NA	NA	CASSYPRDGYNEQFF	TGTGCCAGCAGTTACCCGAGGGACGGTTACAACGAGCAGTTCTTC
TRBV2	TRBJ2-6	NA	NA	CASNVRGAKSSGANVLTF	TGTGCCAGCAACGTACGGGGAGCAAAGAGCTCTGGGGCCAACGTCCTGACTTTC
TRBV27	TRBJ2-1	NA	TRBD2	CASSQPGLANNNEQFF	TGTGCCAGCAGTCAGCCGGGACTAGCGAACAACAATGAGCAGTTCTTC
TRBV30	TRBJ2-7	NA	NA	CACTPGTLKNYEQYF	TGTGCCTGTACCCCCGGGACACTCAAGAATTACGAGCAGTACTTC
TRBV10-3	TRBJ2-3	NA	TRBD1	CATTTGGPDTQYF	TGTGCCACCACGACAGGGGGGCCAGATACGCAGTATTTT
TRBV7-2	TRBJ1-2	NA	TRBD1	CASSLDTGGSYTF	TGTGCCAGCAGCTTAGATACAGGGGGGAGCTACACCTTC
TRBV10-3	TRBJ2-7	NA	TRBD1	CATVTGQGGYEQYF	TGTGCCACCGTGACGGGACAGGGAGGGTACGAGCAGTACTTC
TRBV12-3/TRBV12-4	TRBJ2-5	NA	NA	CASSSRQQETQYF	TGTGCCAGCAGCTCCCGACAGCAAGAGACCCAGTACTTC
TRBV7-2	TRBJ1-5	NA	TRBD1	CASTAGGGQPQHF	TGTGCCAGCACGGCAGGGGGCGGTCAGCCCCAGCATTTT
TRBV29-1	TRBJ2-5	NA	NA	CSGETGSQETQYF	TGCAGTGGGGAAACAGGGTCTCAAGAGACCCAGTACTTC
TRBV5-1	TRBJ2-7	NA	TRBD2	CASSVAGLDAYEQYF	TGCGCCAGCAGCGTAGCGGGACTAGATGCCTACGAGCAGTACTTC
TRBV10-3	TRBJ2-5	NA	NA	CAISEAQGEETQYF	TGTGCCATCAGTGAGGCCCAGGGCGAAGAGACCCAGTACTTC
TRBV7-2	TRBJ2-3	NA	NA	CASVTRPDTQYF	TGTGCCAGCGTTACGAGGCCAGATACGCAGTATTTT
TRBV7-9	TRBJ1-4	once	NA	CAAAKGGGNEKLFF	TGTGCCGCGGCGAAGGGGGGAGGAAATGAAAAACTGTTTTTT
TRBV14	TRBJ1-2	NA	TRBD1	CASSRETGAEYGYTF	TGTGCCAGCAGCCGCGAGACAGGGGCCGAATATGGTTACACCTTC
TRBV29-1	TRBJ2-3	few	NA	CSPVSTDTQYF	TGCAGCCCGGTCTCCACAGATACACAGTATTTT
TRBV12-3/TRBV12-4	TRBJ1-1	NA	NA	CASSPAGTRNTEAFF	TGTGCCAGCAGTCCTGCCGGGACCAGAAACACTGAAGCTTTCTTT
TRBV10-3	TRBJ2-7	NA	TRBD1	CAIKGQGFSYEQYF	TGTGCCATCAAGGGACAGGGATTTTCCTACGAGCAGTACTTC
TRBV2	TRBJ2-7	NA	NA	CASGPWSGEQYF	TGTGCCAGCGGTCCCTGGAGCGGCGAGCAGTACTTC
TRBV20-1	TRBJ2-7	NA	NA	CSAERGNEGEQYF	TGCAGTGCTGAAAGGGGGAACGAAGGCGAGCAGTACTTC
TRBV20-1	TRBJ2-7	NA	NA	CSARVRQSEQYF	TGCAGTGCTAGAGTCCGGCAGAGCGAGCAGTACTTC
TRBV20-1	TRBJ2-5	NA	NA	CSARDTGRETQYF	TGCAGTGCTAGGGACACAGGGAGGGAGACCCAGTACTTC
TRBV29-1	TRBJ2-1	few	NA	CSVEVSKHNEQFF	TGCAGCGTTGAAGTCTCCAAACACAATGAGCAGTTCTTC
TRBV15	TRBJ1-2	few	NA	CATSRDPGEAYGYTF	TGTGCCACCAGCAGAGATCCGGGGGAGGCCTATGGCTACACCTTC
TRBV6-1	TRBJ1-2	few	NA	CASTEGNYGYTF	TGTGCCAGCACGGAGGGGAACTATGGCTACACCTTC
TRBV7-6	TRBJ2-3	NA	NA	CASAILGTDTQYF	TGTGCCAGCGCGATCCTGGGTACAGATACGCAGTATTTT
TRBV2	TRBJ2-1	NA	NA	CASSWQRLNEQFF	TGTGCCAGCAGTTGGCAACGGCTCAATGAGCAGTTCTTC
TRBV7-6	TRBJ2-7	NA	TRBD1	CASSPVTGHYEQYF	TGTGCCAGCAGCCCCGTGACAGGGCACTACGAGCAGTACTTC
TRBV4-1	TRBJ1-1	NA	NA	CASSTGPHQSTEAFF	TGCGCCAGCAGCACCGGCCCCCACCAATCTACTGAAGCTTTCTTT
TRBV29-1	TRBJ2-7	NA	NA	CSVRSSSYEQYF	TGCAGCGTTCGTAGTTCATCCTACGAGCAGTACTTC
TRBV20-1	TRBJ2-6	NA	TRBD1	CSARGRTGESGANVLTF	TGCAGTGCTAGAGGAAGGACAGGGGAATCTGGGGCCAACGTCCTGACTTTC
TRBV12-3/TRBV12-4	TRBJ1-5	NA	NA	CASSFGGYRGNQPQHF	TGTGCCAGCAGTTTTGGGGGCTACAGGGGCAATCAGCCCCAGCATTTT
TRBV24-1	TRBJ2-7	NA	TRBD2	CATSDTGTSAYNEQYF	TGTGCCACCAGTGATACCGGGACTAGCGCATACAATGAGCAGTACTTC
TRBV5-6	TRBJ2-7	few	NA	CASSLPTTYEQYF	TGTGCCAGCAGCTTGCCCACAACTTACGAGCAGTACTTC
TRBV7-2	TRBJ2-7	NA	NA	CASSLGSGLEQYF	TGTGCCAGCAGCTTAGGGTCCGGGCTAGAGCAGTACTTC
TRBV7-2	TRBJ2-1	NA	NA	CACQDGPRYNEQFF	TGTGCCTGCCAGGACGGGCCGCGCTACAATGAGCAGTTCTTC
TRBV5-1	TRBJ2-7	few	TRBD1	CASRDGTGNPYEQYF	TGCGCCAGCAGGGATGGGACAGGGAATCCCTACGAGCAGTACTTC
TRBV5-1	TRBJ2-7	NA	NA	CASTPNFGRRGTYEQYF	TGCGCCAGCACCCCGAACTTTGGCAGACGAGGGACCTACGAGCAGTACTTC
TRBV5-1	TRBJ1-1	NA	NA	CASSRGVPSNTEAFF	TGCGCCAGCAGCCGGGGGGTCCCGAGCAACACTGAAGCTTTCTTT
TRBV7-2	TRBJ2-5	NA	NA	CASSLEPHRGTQYF	TGTGCCAGCAGCTTAGAGCCCCACCGGGGGACCCAGTACTTC
TRBV14	TRBJ1-4	once	NA	CASSKGGQARATNEKLFF	TGTGCCAGCAGCAAAGGGGGTCAGGCCAGGGCGACTAATGAAAAACTGTTTTTT
TRBV5-1	TRBJ1-1	NA	NA	CASSRGAWAMAFF	TGCGCCAGCAGTCGGGGGGCGTGGGCGATGGCTTTCTTT
TRBV2	TRBJ1-2	few	NA	CASGLSGGYGYTF	TGTGCCAGCGGACTATCGGGGGGCTATGGCTACACCTTC